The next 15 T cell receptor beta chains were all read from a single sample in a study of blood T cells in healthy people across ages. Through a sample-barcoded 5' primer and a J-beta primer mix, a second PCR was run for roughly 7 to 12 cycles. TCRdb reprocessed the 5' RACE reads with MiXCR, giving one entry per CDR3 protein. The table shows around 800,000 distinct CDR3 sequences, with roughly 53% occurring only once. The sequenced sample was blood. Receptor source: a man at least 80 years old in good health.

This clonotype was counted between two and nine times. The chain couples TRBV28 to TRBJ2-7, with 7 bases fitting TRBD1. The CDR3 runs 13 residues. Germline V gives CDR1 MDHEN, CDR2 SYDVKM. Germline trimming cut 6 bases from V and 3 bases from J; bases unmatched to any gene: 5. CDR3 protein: CASSPTGYYEQYF. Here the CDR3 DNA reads TGTGCCAGCAGCCCGACAGGGTACTACGAGCAGTACTTC.

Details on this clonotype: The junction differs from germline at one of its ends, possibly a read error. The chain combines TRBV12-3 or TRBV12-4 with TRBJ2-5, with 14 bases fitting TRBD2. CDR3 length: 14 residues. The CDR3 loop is CAGRLAGGRETQYF. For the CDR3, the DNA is TGTGCCGGCAGACTAGCGGGAGGGCGAGAGACCCAGTACTTC.

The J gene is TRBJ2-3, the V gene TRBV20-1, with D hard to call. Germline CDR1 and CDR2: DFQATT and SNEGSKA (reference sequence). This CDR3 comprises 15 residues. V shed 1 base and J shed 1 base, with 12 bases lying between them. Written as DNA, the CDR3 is TGCAGTGCTAGAGGAAGGACCACACGCACAGATACGCAGTATTTT. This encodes CSARGRTTRTDTQYF.

CDR3 sequence (DNA): TGTGCCAGCAGCGTAGGAGCGGACCCAACCCAAGAGACCCAGTACTTC. Protein: CASSVGADPTQETQYF. The chain carries TRBV9 and TRBJ2-5; weak D call: TRBD2 (5 bases). V lost 0 bases and J 1 base, leaving 13 bases between the germline ends. Germline values: CDR1 SGDLS, CDR2 YYNGEE. CDR3 length: 16 amino acids.

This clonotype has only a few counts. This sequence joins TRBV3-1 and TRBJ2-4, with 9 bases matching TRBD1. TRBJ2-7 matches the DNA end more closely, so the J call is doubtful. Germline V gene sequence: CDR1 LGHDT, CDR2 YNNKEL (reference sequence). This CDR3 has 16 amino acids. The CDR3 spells CASSPGTGKMFYEQYF. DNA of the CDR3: TGTGCCAGCAGCCCTGGGACAGGGAAGATGTTCTACGAGCAGTACTTC.

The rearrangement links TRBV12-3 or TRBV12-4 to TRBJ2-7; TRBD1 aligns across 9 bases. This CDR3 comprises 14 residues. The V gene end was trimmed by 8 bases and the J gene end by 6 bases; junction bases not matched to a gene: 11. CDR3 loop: CASHQTGTGSEQYF. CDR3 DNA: TGTGCCAGCCACCAAACCGGGACAGGGAGCGAGCAGTACTTC.

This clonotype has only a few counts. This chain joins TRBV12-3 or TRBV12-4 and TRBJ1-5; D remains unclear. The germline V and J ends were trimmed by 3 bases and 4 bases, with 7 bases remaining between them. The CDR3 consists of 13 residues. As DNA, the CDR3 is TGTGCCAGCAGTTTTCAAGGGAATCAGCCCCAGCATTTT. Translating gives CASSFQGNQPQHF.

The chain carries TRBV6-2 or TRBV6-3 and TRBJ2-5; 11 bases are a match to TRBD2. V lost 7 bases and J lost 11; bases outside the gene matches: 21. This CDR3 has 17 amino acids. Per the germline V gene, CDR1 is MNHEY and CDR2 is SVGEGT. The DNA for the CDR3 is TGTGCCAGCACCCTAGCGGGAGGCCGAGGAGCAAACAATGAGCAGTACTTC. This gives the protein CASTLAGGRGANNEQYF.

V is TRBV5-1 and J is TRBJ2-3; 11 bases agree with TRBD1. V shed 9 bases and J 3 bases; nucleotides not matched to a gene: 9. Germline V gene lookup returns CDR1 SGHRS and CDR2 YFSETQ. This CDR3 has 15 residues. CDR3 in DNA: TGCGCCACAACTACCGGGACAGGGGGAACAGATACGCAGTATTTT. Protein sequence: CATTTGTGGTDTQYF.

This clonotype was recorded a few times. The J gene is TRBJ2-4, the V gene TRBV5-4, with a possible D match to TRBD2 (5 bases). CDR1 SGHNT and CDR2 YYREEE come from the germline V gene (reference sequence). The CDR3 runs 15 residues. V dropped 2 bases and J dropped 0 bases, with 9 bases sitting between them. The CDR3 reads CASSLRGVAKNIQYF. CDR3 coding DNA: TGTGCCAGCAGCTTACGGGGTGTAGCCAAAAACATTCAGTACTTC. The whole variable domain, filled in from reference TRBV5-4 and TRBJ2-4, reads ETGVTQSPTHLIKTRGQQVTLRCSSQSGHNTVSWYQQALGQGPQFIFQYYREEENGRGNFPPRFSGLQFPNYSSELNVNALELDDSALYLCASSLRGVAKNIQYFGAGTRLSVL.

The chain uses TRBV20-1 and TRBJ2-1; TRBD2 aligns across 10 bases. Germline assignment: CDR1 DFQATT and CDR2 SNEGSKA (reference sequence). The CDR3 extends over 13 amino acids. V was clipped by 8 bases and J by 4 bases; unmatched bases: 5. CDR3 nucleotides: TGCAGTACCCGACTAGCGGGTTACAATGAGCAGTTCTTC. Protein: CSTRLAGYNEQFF.

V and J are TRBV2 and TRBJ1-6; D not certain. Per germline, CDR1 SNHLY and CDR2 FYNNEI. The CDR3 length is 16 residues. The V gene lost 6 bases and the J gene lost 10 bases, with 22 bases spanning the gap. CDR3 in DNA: TGTGCCAGCAGAGGCCCGGCCGGGAGCACTGGCTCACCCCTCCACTTT. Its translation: CASRGPAGSTGSPLHF.

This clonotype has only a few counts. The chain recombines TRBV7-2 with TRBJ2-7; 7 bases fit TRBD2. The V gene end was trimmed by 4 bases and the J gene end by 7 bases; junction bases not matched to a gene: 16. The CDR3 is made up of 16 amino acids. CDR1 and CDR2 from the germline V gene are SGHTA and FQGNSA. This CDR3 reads CASSSLRGRGKDEQYF. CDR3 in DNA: TGTGCCAGCAGCTCCCTACGCGGGCGGGGGAAGGATGAGCAGTACTTC.

The CDR3 here is CASSPGPSSGSSYEQYF. CDR3 in DNA: TGTGCCAGCAGCCCAGGACCGTCTAGCGGGTCTTCCTACGAGCAGTACTTC. This chain connects TRBV7-2 to TRBJ2-7; 8 nucleotides align to TRBD2. The CDR3 covers 17 residues. Germline V gene data show CDR1 as SGHTA and CDR2 as FQGNSA. Trimming removed 5 bases from V and 1 base from J; junction bases left unmatched: 13.

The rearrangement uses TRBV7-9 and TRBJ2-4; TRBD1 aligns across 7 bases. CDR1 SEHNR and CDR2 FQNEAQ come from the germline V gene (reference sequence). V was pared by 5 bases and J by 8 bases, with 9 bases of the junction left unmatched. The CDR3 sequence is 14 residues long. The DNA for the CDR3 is TGTGCCAGCAGCACAGAGACAGGGCCGGACATTCAGTACTTC. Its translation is CASSTETGPDIQYF.